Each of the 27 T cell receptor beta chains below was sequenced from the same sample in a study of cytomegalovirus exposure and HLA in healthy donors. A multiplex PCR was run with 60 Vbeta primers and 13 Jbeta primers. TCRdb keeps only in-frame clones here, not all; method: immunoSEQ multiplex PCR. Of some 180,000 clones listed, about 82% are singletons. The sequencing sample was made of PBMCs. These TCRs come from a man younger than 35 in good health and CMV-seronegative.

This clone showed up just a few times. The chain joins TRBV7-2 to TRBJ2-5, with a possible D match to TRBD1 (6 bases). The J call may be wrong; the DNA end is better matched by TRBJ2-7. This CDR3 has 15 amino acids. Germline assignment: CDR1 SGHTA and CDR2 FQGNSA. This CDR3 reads CASSFQTGTPYEQYF. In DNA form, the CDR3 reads TGTGCCAGCAGCTTCCAGACAGGTACCCCCTACGAGCAGTACTTC.

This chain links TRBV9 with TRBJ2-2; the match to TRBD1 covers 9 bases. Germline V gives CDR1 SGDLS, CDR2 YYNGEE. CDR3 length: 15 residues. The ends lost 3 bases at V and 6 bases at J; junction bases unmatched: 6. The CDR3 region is CASSGGQGLSGELFF. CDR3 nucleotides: TGTGCCAGCAGCGGGGGACAGGGTCTCTCCGGGGAGCTGTTTTTT.

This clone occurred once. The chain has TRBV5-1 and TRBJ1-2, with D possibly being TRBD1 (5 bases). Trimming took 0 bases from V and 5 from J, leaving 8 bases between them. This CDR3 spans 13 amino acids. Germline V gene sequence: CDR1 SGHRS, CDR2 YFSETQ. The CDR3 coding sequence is TGCGCCAGCAGCTTGGACAGGCAGTATGGCTACACCTTC. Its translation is CASSLDRQYGYTF.

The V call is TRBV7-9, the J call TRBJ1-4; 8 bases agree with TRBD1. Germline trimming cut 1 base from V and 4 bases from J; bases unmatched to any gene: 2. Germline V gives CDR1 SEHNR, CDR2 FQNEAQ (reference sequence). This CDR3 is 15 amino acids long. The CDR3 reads CASSLGTGYNEKLFF. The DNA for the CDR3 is TGTGCCAGCAGCTTAGGGACAGGGTATAATGAAAAACTGTTTTTT.

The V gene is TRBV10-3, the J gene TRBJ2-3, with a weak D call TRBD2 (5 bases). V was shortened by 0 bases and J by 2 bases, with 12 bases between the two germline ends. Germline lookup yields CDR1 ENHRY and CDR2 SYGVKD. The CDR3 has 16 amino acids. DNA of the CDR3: TGTGCCATCAGTGAGTCGATCGGGGTTAACACAGATACGCAGTATTTT. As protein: CAISESIGVNTDTQYF.

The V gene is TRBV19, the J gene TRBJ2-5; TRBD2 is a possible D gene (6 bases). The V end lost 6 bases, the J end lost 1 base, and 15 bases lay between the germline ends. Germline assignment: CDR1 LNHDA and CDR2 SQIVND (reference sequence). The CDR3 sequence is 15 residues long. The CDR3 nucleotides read TGTGCCAGTAGCCAACTTACGCGGGGCCAAGAGACCCAGTACTTC. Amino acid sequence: CASSQLTRGQETQYF.

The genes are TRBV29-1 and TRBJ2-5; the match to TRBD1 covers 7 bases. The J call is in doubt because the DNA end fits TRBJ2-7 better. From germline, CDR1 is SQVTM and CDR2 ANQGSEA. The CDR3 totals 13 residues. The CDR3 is CSVAEGAGYEQYF. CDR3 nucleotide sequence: TGCAGCGTTGCTGAGGGGGCGGGCTACGAGCAGTACTTC.

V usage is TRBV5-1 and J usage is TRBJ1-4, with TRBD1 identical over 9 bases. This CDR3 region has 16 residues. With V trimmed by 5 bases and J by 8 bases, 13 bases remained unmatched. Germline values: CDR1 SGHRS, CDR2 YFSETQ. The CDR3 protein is CASSDEKGTGKEKLFF. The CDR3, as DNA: TGCGCCAGCAGTGATGAAAAAGGGACAGGGAAAGAAAAACTGTTTTTT.

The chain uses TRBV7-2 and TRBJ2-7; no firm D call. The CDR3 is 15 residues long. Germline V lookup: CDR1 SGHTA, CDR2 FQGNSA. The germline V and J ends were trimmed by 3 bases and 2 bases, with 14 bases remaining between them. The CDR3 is CASSFNRLLAYEQYF. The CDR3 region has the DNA TGTGCCAGCAGCTTTAATCGGCTCCTAGCCTACGAGCAGTACTTC. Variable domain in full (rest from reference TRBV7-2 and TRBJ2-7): GAGVSQSPSNKVTEKGKDVELRCDPISGHTALYWYRQSLGQGLEFLIYFQGNSAPDKSGLPSDRFSAERTGGSVSTLTIQRTQQEDSAVYLCASSFNRLLAYEQYFGPGTRLTVT.

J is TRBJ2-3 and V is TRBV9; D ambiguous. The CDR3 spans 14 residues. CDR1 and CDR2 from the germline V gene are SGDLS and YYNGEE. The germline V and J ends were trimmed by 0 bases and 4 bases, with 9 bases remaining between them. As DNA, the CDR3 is TGTGCCAGCAGCGTAGGCGGTTCCGCAGATACGCAGTATTTT. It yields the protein CASSVGGSADTQYF.

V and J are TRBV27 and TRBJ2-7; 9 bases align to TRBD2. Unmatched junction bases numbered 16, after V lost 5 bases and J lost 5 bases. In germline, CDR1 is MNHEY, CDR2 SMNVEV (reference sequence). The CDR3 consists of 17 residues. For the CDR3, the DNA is TGTGCCAGCAGTCGGATTTCGTTAGCGGGAGTTTACCACGAGCAGTACTTC. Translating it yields CASSRISLAGVYHEQYF.

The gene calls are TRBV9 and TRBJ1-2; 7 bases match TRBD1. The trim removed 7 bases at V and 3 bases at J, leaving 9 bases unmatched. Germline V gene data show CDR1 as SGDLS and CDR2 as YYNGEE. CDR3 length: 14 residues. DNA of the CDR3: TGTGCCAGCGGAGGACCAGGACAGGACTATGGCTACACCTTC. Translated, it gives CASGGPGQDYGYTF.

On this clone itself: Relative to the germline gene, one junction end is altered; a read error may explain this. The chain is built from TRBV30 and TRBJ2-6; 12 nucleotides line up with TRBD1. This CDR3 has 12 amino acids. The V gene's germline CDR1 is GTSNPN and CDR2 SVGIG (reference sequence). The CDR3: CAWSGGQGARGF. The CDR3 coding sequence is TGTGCCTGGAGCGGGGGACAGGGGGCGCGGGGTTTC.

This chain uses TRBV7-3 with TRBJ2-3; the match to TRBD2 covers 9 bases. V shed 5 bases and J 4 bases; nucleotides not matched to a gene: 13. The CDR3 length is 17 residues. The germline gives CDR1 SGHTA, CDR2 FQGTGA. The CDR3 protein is CASSPTDSGSRSDTQYF. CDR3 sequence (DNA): TGTGCCAGCAGCCCAACGGATAGCGGGAGTAGGTCAGATACGCAGTATTTT. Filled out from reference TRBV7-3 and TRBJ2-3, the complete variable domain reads GAGVSQTPSNKVTEKGKYVELRCDPISGHTALYWYRQSLGQGPEFLIYFQGTGAADDSGLPNDRFFAVRPEGSVSTLKIQRTERGDSAVYLCASSPTDSGSRSDTQYFGPGTRLTVL.

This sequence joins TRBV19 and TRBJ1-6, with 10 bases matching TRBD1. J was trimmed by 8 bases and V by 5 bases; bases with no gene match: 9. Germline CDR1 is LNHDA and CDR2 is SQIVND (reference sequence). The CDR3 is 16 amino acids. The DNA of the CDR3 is TGTGCCAGTAGTCGGTTACCGGGACAGGGGTATTCACCCCTCCACTTT. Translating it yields CASSRLPGQGYSPLHF.

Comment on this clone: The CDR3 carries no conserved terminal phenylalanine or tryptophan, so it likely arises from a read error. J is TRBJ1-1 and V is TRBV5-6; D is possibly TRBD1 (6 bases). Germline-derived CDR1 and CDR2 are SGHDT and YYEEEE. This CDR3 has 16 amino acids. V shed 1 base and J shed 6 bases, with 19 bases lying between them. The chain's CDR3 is CASSLTGGGWRPEAFC. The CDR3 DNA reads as TGTGCCAGCAGCTTGACGGGCGGGGGCTGGAGACCTGAAGCTTTCTGT.

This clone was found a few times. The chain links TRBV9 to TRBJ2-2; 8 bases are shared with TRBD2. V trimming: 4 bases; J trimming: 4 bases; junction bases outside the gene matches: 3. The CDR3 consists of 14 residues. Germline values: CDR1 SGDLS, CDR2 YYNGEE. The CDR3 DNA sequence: TGTGCCAGCAGCCCCCGGGGGGGCACCGGGGAGCTGTTTTTT. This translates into CASSPRGGTGELFF.

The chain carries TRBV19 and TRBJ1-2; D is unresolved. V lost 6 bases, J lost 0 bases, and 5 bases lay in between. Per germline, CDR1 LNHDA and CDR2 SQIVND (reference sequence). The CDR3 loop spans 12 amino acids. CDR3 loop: CASSRANYGYTF. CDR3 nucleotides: TGTGCCAGTAGCCGGGCTAACTATGGCTACACCTTC.

The CDR3 region is CASHRGAGPNSNQPQHF. DNA of the CDR3: TGTGCCAGCCACCGGGGGGCAGGCCCGAATAGCAATCAGCCCCAGCATTTT. The chain combines TRBV2 with TRBJ1-5; D possibly corresponds to TRBD1 (6 bases). Germline lookup yields CDR1 SNHLY and CDR2 FYNNEI. Trimming stripped 8 bases from V and 0 bases from J, with 20 bases between. The CDR3 covers 17 residues.

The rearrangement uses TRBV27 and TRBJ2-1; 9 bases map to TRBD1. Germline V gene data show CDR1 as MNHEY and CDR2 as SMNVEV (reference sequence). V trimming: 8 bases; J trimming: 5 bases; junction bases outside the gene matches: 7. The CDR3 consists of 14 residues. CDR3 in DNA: TGTGCCAGCGGCCGGGACAGGGTCCACAATGAGCAGTTCTTC. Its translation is CASGRDRVHNEQFF.

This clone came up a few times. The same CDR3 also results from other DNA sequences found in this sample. The CDR3 nucleotides read TGTGCCAGCAGCTTGGGGGGACAGTATAATTCACCCCTCCACTTT. Translated, it gives CASSLGGQYNSPLHF. The chain recombines TRBV5-4 with TRBJ1-6; TRBD1 aligns across 7 bases. CDR1 and CDR2 from the germline V gene are SGHNT and YYREEE (reference sequence). The CDR3 totals 15 residues. V trimming: 0 bases; J trimming: 4 bases; junction bases outside the gene matches: 1.

CDR3 nucleotides: TGCGCCAGCAGCCAAGATAGGGGTACGATGGAGTACTTC. The encoded protein is CASSQDRGTMEYF. The rearrangement links TRBV4-1 to TRBJ2-7; D perhaps matches TRBD1 (5 bases). Germline CDR1 reads MGHRA; CDR2 reads YSYEKL. The CDR3 extends over 13 amino acids. V was shortened by 0 bases and J by 11 bases, with 14 bases between the two germline ends.

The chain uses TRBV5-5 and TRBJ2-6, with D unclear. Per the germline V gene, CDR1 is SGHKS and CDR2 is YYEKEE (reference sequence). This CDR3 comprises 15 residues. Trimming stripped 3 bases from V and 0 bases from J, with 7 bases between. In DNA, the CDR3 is TGTGCCAGCAGCTCCTTCCTCTCTGGGGCCAACGTCCTGACTTTC. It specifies CASSSFLSGANVLTF.

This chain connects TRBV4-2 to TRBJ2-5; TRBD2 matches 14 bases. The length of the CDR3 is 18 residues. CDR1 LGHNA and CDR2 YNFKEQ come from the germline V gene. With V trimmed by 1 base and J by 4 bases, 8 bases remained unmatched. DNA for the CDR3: TGTGCCAGCAGCCAAGGACTAGCGGGGGGGATATCACCAGAGACCCAGTACTTC. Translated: CASSQGLAGGISPETQYF.

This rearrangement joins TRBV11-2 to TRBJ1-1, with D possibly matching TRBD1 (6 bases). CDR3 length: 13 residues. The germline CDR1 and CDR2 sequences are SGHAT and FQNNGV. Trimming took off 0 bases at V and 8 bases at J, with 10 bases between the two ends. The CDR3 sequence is CASSLEGGGEAFF. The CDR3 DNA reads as TGTGCCAGCAGCTTAGAAGGGGGAGGGGAAGCTTTCTTT. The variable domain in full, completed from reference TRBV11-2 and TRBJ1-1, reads EAGVAQSPRYKIIEKRQSVAFWCNPISGHATLYWYQQILGQGPKLLIQFQNNGVVDDSQLPKDRFSAERLKGVDSTLKIQPAKLEDSAVYLCASSLEGGGEAFFGQGTRLTVV.

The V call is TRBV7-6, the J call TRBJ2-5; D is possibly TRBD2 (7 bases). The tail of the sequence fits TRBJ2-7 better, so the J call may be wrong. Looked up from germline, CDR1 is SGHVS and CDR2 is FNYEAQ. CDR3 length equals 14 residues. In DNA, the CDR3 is TGTGCCAGCAGCTTAGCGGGGGCGGGGGACGAGCAGTACTTC. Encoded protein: CASSLAGAGDEQYF.

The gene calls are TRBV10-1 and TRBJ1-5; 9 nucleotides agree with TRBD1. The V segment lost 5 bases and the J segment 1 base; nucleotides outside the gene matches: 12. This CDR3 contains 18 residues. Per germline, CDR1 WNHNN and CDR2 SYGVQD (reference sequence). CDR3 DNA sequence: TGCGCCAGCAGTCTTACCCCGGGACAGGGCATGAGCAATCAGCCCCAGCATTTT. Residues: CASSLTPGQGMSNQPQHF.